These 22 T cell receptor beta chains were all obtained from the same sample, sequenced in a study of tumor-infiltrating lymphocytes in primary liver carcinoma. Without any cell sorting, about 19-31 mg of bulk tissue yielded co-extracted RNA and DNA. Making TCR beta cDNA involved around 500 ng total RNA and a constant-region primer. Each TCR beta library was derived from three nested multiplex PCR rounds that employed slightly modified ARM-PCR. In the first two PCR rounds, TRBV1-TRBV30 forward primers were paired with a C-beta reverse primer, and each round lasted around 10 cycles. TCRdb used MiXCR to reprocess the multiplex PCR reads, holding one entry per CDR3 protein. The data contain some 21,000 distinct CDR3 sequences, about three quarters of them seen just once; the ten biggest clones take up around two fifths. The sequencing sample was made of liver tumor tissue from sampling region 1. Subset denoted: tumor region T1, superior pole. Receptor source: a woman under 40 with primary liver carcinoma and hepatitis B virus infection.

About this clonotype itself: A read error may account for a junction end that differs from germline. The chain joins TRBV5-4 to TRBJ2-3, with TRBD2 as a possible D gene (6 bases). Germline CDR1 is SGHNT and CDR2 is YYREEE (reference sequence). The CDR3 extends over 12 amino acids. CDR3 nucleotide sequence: TGTGCCAGCATAAACGGGGGAGATACACAGTATTTT. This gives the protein CASINGGDTQYF. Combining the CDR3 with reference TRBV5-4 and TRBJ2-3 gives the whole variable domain ETGVTQSPTHLIKTRGQQVTLRCSSQSGHNTVSWYQQALGQGPQFIFQYYREEENGRGNFPPRFSGLQFPNYSSELNVNALELDDSALYLCASINGGDTQYFGPGTRLTVL.

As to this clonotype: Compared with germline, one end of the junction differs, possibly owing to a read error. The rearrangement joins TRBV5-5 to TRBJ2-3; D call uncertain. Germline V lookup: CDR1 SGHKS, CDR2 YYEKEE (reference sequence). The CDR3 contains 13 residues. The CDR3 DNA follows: TGTGTCAGCAGCTCGGGCTACAGAGATACGGAGTATTTT. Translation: CVSSSGYRDTEYF.

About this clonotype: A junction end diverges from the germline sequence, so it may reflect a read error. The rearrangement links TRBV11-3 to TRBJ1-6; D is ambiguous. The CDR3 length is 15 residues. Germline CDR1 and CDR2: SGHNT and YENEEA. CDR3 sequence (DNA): TGTGCCAGCAGCTTTAAGAGTAGCTATAATCCACCCCTCCACTTT. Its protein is CASSFKSSYNPPLHF.

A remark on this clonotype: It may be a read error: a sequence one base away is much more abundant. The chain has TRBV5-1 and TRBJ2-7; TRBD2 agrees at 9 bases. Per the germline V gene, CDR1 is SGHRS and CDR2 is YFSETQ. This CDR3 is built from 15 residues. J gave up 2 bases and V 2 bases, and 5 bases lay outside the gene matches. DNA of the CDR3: TGCGCCAGCAGCTTCACTAGCGGGCAGGCCTACGAGCAGTACTTC. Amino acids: CASSFTSGQAYEQYF. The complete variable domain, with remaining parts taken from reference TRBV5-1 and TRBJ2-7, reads KAGVTQTPRYLIKTRGQQVTLSCSPISGHRSVSWYQQTPGQGLQFLFEYFSETQRNKGNFPGRFSGRQFSNSRSEMNVSTLELGDSALYLCASSFTSGQAYEQYFGPGTRLTVT.

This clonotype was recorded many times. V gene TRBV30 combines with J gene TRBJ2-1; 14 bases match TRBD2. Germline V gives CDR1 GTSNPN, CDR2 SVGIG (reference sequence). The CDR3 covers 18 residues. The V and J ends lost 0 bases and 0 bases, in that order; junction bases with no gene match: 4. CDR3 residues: CAWSVMGTSGSSYNEQFF. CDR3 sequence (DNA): TGTGCCTGGAGTGTAATGGGGACTAGCGGGAGCTCCTACAATGAGCAGTTCTTC.

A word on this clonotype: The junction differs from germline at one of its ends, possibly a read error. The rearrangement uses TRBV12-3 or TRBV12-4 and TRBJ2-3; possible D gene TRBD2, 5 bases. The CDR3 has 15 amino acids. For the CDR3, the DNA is TGTGTCAGCAGTTTTCGCCCTCCTAGCTCAGATACGCAGTATTTT. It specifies CVSSFRPPSSDTQYF.

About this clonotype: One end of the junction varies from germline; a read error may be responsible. The CDR3 reads CASSQLAGSTTDTQCF. The CDR3 coding sequence is TGTGCCAGCAGTCAATTAGCGGGTTCAACCACAGATACGCAGTGTTTT. The V and J genes are TRBV6-1 and TRBJ2-3, with 7 bases lining up with TRBD2. Looked up from germline, CDR1 is MNHNS and CDR2 is SASEGT. The CDR3 totals 16 residues.

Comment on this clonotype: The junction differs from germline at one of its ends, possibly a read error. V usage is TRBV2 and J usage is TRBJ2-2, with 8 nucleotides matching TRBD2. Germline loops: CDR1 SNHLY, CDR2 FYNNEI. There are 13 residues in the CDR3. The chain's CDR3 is CASSAGGAWEMFF. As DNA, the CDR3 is TGTGCCAGCAGTGCGGGAGGGGCCTGGGAGATGTTTTTT.

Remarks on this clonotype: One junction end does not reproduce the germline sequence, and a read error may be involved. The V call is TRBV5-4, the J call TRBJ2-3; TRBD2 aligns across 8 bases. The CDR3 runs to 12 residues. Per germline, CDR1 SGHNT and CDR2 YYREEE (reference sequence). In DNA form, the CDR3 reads TGTGCCAGGAGAAGCGGGGGAGATACGCAGTATTTC. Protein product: CARRSGGDTQYF.

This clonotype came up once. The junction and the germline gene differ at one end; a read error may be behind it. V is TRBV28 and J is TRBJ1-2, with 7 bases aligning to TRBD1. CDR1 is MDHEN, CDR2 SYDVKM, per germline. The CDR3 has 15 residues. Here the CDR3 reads CAATTGATELYAYAF. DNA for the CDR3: TGTGCCGCAACAACAGGGGCCACAGAGCTGTATGCCTACGCCTTC.

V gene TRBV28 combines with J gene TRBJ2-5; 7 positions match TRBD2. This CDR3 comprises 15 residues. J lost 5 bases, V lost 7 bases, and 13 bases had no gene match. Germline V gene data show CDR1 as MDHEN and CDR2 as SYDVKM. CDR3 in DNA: TGTGCCAGCATTCCGCGGGCGGGAGTGGGGGAGACCCAGTACTTC. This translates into CASIPRAGVGETQYF.

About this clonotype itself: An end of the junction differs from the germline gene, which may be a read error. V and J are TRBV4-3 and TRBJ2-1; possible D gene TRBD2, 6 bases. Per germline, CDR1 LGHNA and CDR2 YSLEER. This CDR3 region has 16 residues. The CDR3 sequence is CAGSQGAGSSYNEQFF. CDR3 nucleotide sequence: TGCGCCGGCAGCCAAGGTGCGGGAAGCTCCTACAATGAGCAATTCTTC.

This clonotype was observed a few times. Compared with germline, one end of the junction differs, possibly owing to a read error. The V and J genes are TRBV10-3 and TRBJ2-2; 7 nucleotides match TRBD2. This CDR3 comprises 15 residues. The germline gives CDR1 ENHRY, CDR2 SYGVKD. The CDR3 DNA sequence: TGTGCCATCAACGTGGGAGGGCCGTACACCGGGGAGCCGTTTTTT. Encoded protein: CAINVGGPYTGEPFF.

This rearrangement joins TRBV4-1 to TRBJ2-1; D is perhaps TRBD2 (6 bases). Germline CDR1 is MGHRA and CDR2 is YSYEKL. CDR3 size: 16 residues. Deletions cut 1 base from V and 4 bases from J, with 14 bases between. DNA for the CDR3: TGCGCCAGCAGCCAAGGTGGAGGGGAGAGGTACAATGAGCAGTTCTTC. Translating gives CASSQGGGERYNEQFF.

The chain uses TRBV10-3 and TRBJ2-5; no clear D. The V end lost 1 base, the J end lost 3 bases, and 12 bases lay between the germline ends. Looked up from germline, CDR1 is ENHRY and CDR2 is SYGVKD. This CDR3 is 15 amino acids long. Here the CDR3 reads CAISEWPTRKETQYF. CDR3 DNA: TGTGCCATCAGTGAGTGGCCTACCAGAAAAGAGACCCAGTACTTC.

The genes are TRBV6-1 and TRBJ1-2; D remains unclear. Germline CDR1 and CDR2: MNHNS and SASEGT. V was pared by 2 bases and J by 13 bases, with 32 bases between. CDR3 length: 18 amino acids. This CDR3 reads CASSERFLVLISNYGCTF. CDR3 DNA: TGTGCCAGCAGTGAACGGTTCCTAGTCCTTATATCTAACTATGGGTGCACCTTC.

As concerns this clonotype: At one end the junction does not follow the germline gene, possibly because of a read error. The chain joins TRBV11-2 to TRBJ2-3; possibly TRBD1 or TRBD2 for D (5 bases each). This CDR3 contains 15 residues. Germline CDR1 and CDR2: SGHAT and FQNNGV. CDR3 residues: CTSNLEATGTDTQYF. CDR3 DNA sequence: TGTACCAGCAACTTAGAGGCTACCGGGACGGATACGCAGTATTTT.

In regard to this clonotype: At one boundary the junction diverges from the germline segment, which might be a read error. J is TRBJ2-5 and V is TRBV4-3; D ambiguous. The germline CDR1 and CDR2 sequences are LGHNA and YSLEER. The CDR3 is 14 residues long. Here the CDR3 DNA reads TGCGCCAGAAGCCCGACGAAGAGGCAAGAGACCCAGTATTTC. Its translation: CARSPTKRQETQYF.

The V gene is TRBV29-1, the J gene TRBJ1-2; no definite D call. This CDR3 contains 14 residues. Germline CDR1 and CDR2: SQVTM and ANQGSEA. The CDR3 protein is CNGGDTGRTSGYTF. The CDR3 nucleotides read TGCAATGGTGGGGATACTGGGAGGACGAGTGGCTACACCTTC. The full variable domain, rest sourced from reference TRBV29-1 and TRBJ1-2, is SAVISQKPSRDICQRGTSLTIQCQVDSQVTMMFWYRQQPGQSLTLIATANQGSEATYESGFVIDKFPISRPNLTFSTLTVSNMSPEDSSIYLCNGGDTGRTSGYTFGSGTRLTVV.

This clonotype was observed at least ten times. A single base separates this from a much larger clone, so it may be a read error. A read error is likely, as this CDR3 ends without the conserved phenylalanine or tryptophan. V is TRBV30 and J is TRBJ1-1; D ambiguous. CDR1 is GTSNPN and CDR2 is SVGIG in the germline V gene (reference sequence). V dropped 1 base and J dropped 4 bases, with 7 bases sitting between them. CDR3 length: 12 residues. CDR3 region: CAWSEVLTEAFS. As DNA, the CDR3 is TGTGCCTGGAGTGAAGTGCTCACTGAAGCTTTCTCT.

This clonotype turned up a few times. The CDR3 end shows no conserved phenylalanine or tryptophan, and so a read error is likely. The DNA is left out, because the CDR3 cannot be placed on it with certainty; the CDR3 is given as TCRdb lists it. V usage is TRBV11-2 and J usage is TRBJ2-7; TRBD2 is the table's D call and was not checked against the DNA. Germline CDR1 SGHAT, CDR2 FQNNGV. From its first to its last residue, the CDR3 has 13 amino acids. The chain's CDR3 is CASKIAGNYEQHL.

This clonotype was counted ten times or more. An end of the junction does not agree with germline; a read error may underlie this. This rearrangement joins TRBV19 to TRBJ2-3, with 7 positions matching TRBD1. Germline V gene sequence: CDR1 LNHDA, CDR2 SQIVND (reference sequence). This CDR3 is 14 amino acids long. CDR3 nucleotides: TGTGCCACTAGTACCGGACAGGGCACAGATACGCAGTATTTT. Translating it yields CATSTGQGTDTQYF.